The source of this TCR beta chain is a study of CD8 T cells in Susac syndrome. Across the study: Active disease was present in over five of the sequenced Susac syndrome patients, and remission in under 10.

FACS was used to enrich TEMRA cells, whereas the CD8+ and CD4+ T cells were obtained by negative isolation. Reverse transcription of about 0.5 to 1 ug RNA used random hexamers. Amplification of TCR beta CDR3 used immunoSEQ multiplex PCR across 54 Vbeta and 13 Jbeta. From the immunoSEQ multiplex PCR reads, TCRdb called clonotypes with MiXCR, one entry per CDR3 protein. The table has around 110,000 distinct CDR3 sequences, around 94% seen once. The V gene's germline CDR1 is SNHLY and CDR2 FYNNEI. Trimming cost V 11 bases and J 4 bases; bases outside gene matches: 23. The length of the CDR3 is 17 residues.

The sequenced sample was CD8+ T cells from PBMCs. The clonotype comes from a human donor with Susac syndrome. The chain combines TRBV2 with TRBJ2-7; 7 nucleotides match TRBD2. As DNA, the CDR3 is TGTGCCTCTCAAGAGAGCCGGGATACTAGCGAGCTTTACGAGCAGTACTTC. Protein: CASQESRDTSELYEQYF.